This T cell receptor beta chain was recovered during a study of blood T cell repertoires in COVID-19. Study context: The samples span acute and convalescent COVID-19 from the United States, Italy and Spain.

This clone was seen only once. Trimming removed 6 bases from V and 3 bases from J; junction bases left unmatched: 6. Germline-derived CDR1 and CDR2 are SGHRS and YFSETQ. The CDR3 is made up of 14 amino acids. Profiling relied on immunoSEQ multiplex PCR, and the TCRdb table lists in-frame clones only, not all of them. The sample gives fewer than 400,000 clones, more than 85% of which show up once; approximately 17% is in the top ten. Recruitment covered roughly 22 US areas and drew participants whose ages spanned roughly 18 to 90 years. The study counted Cohort 3 donors as recovered given two negative PCRs, clearance, or symptom resolution.

The clonotype was recovered from a woman between 25 and 40 years old who had recovered from COVID-19. V usage is TRBV5-1 and J usage is TRBJ2-7; 10 nucleotides match TRBD1. Input material: PBMCs or T cells enriched from blood (not recorded which). CDR3 DNA sequence: TGCGCCAGCATCCCTGGGACAGGGGACTACGAGCAGTACTTC. It codes for CASIPGTGDYEQYF.